Reported below is one TCR beta chain. Its antigen is not identified. The CDR3 loop spans 14 amino acids. V lost 9 bases and J 1 base, leaving 12 bases between the germline ends. CDR1 is LNHDA, CDR2 SQIVND, per germline (reference sequence). Amplification by 5'RACE using constant-segment primers produced TCR alpha and TCR beta cDNA libraries that carried sample barcodes and UMIs. TCRdb fed the 5' RACE reads into MiXCR, producing one record per CDR3 protein. The sample includes about 340,000 distinct CDR3 sequences, 15% to 20% of them seen just once. This specimen belongs to a study of T-cell memory formation after mild COVID-19. Study findings and constraints: Pre-infection memory contained some responding clones, which suggested that cross-reactive memory had joined.

This receptor was obtained from a man between 18 and 35 years old who had mild COVID-19 (a few samples of this study predate the infection). Cell type and time point are not known. Sequenced: PBMCs or a T cell subset sorted from them (not recorded which). This sequence joins TRBV19 and TRBJ2-2; D may be TRBD1 (7 bases). As DNA, the CDR3 is TGTGCCAGCGGGAGACAGGGGAACACCGGGGAGCTGTTTTTT. Amino acids: CASGRQGNTGELFF. Together with reference TRBV19 and TRBJ2-2, the CDR3 gives the full variable domain: DGGITQSPKYLFRKEGQNVTLSCEQNLNHDAMYWYRQDPGQGLRLIYYSQIVNDFQKGDIAEGYSVSREKKESFPLTVTSAQKNPTAFYLCASGRQGNTGELFFGEGSRLTVL.